Listed below are T cell receptor beta chains from one sample, sequenced in a study of blood T cell repertoires in COVID-19. Sequencing used immunoSEQ multiplex PCR; TCRdb keeps in-frame clones, though not all of them. This sample has 200,000 to 250,000 clones, with approximately 82% found just once. What was sequenced was peripheral blood. The receptors come from a man aged 50 or older with active or convalescent COVID-19. Each CDR3 is given with its conserved first and last residue. The D gene is left open where the match is weak. Size values are once, few and many counts, or a class for expanded clones, and some rows have none.

TGCGCCAGCACCTGGGAGGGTGGCCGGGGGCGGAACACTGAAGCTTTCTTT CASTWEGGRGRNTEAFF TRBV5-1 NA TRBJ1-1 NA
TGTGCCAGCAGCTTACCCGCTAGCGGGAGCGAGCAGTACTTC CASSLPASGSEQYF TRBV7-9 few TRBJ2-7 TRBD2
TGCGCCAGCAGTAGGGACAGCCAAGAGACCCAGTACTTC CASSRDSQETQYF TRBV23-1 NA TRBJ2-5 TRBD1
TGTGCCAGCTCACCTAGACAGGGGGCCGAAGTTGTTGGCTACACCTTC CASSPRQGAEVVGYTF TRBV18 once TRBJ1-2 TRBD1
TGTGCCAGCAGTGAACATGGCATAACCCGGGGTGGCTACACCTTC CASSEHGITRGGYTF TRBV2 NA TRBJ1-2 NA
TGTGCCAGCTCAGTAGCGGGAGGCCCCTACAATGAGCAGTTCTTC CASSVAGGPYNEQFF TRBV18 NA TRBJ2-1 TRBD2
TGTGCCAGCAGCCTGTCATACCCGGGGACCCAGTACTTC CASSLSYPGTQYF TRBV5-5 NA TRBJ2-5 NA
TGTGCCAGCAGTTTCACAGCTAACTATGGCTACACCTTC CASSFTANYGYTF TRBV28 NA TRBJ1-2 NA
TGTGCCAGCAGGATTACTAGCGGGGGGCCCAGCTCCTACAATGAGCAGTTCTTC CASRITSGGPSSYNEQFF TRBV28 NA TRBJ2-1 TRBD2
TGCGCCAGCAGCCCATCGCTAGCACAGAGCACAGATACGCAGTATTTT CASSPSLAQSTDTQYF TRBV5-1 once TRBJ2-3 NA
TGCAGCCCGCGAGACTTTGGCTACACCTTC CSPRDFGYTF TRBV20-1 NA TRBJ1-2 NA
TGTGCCAGCAGCGCCACGCTTCGGACCGGGGAGCTGTTTTTT CASSATLRTGELFF TRBV9 NA TRBJ2-2 NA
TGTGCCAGCAGCTTAGGGACTTCAGATACGCAGTATTTT CASSLGTSDTQYF TRBV11-3 NA TRBJ2-3 NA
TGCGCCAGCAGCATCCAGGCGACAGGCCAAGAGACCCAGTACTTC CASSIQATGQETQYF TRBV5-1 NA TRBJ2-5 NA
TGCGCCAGCAGCCCCCCTAGCTCCTACAATGAGCAGTTCTTC CASSPPSSYNEQFF TRBV5-1 NA TRBJ2-1 NA
TGTGCCAGCAGCTTAGGGGCCGTTGTCTACAATGAGCAGTTCTTC CASSLGAVVYNEQFF TRBV7-8 once TRBJ2-1 NA
TGTGCCAGCAGCCACGGACTAGCGGGAGCCCCACGAGTCACCGGGGAGCTGTTTTTT CASSHGLAGAPRVTGELFF TRBV7-8 NA TRBJ2-2 TRBD2
TGTGCCAGCTCACTTTTTCCGTCCGGACTAGCGGTTTCAGATACGCAGTATTTT CASSLFPSGLAVSDTQYF TRBV18 NA TRBJ2-3 TRBD2
TGTGCCAGCAGCGTTAGGGACAGGCACTCTGGAAACACCATATATTTT CASSVRDRHSGNTIYF TRBV9 few TRBJ1-3 TRBD1
TGTGCCAGCAGCTTAGGTGCAGGGCAAGAGACCCAGTACTTC CASSLGAGQETQYF TRBV7-2 NA TRBJ2-5 NA
TGTGCCAGCCGGGACAGGGTTCCGGGAGATACGCAGTATTTT CASRDRVPGDTQYF TRBV2 NA TRBJ2-3 TRBD1
TGTGCCAGCTCACGGGACAGGGGGGCTGGGGCCAACGTCCTGACTTTC CASSRDRGAGANVLTF TRBV18 NA TRBJ2-6 TRBD1
TGCGCCAGCAGACGGACCCAGGGGACAGGAAGTTTCACAGATACGCAGTATTTT CASRRTQGTGSFTDTQYF TRBV5-1 NA TRBJ2-3 TRBD1
TGTGCCAGCAGCTCCCCGAAGGACAGAAGCAATAACTATGGCTACACCTTC CASSSPKDRSNNYGYTF TRBV5-6 few TRBJ1-2 NA
TGTGCCAGAAAGACAGAGAACCATGAGCAGTTCTTC CARKTENHEQFF TRBV21-1 NA TRBJ2-1 NA
TGTGCCAGCAGCCAAGTCGGGGGGAAAGAGACCCAGTACTTC CASSQVGGKETQYF TRBV3-1/TRBV3-2 NA TRBJ2-5 TRBD2
TGTGCCAGCAGCACTAGACTAGATTCCGACAATGAGCAGTTCTTC CASSTRLDSDNEQFF TRBV7-2 NA TRBJ2-1 NA
TGTGCCAGCAGCTCCTACCCTTTGGACAGGACTGGGGCCAACGTCCTGACTTTC CASSSYPLDRTGANVLTF TRBV7-9 NA TRBJ2-6 TRBD1
TGTGCCAGCAGTATCGGGCCCGCGGGGAATTCACCCCTCCACTTT CASSIGPAGNSPLHF TRBV28 NA TRBJ1-6 NA
TGTGCCAGCAGCCAAGGGCCGGGACAGAGGGATTCACCCCTCCACTTT CASSQGPGQRDSPLHF TRBV3-1/TRBV3-2 NA TRBJ1-6 TRBD1
TGTGCCAGCAGTCTCCTGGGTAGGGGGCCTTATGGCTACACCTTC CASSLLGRGPYGYTF TRBV28 NA TRBJ1-2 TRBD1
TGCGCCAGCAGCGCAGGGGGTGTAGCTTTCTTT CASSAGGVAFF TRBV4-3 NA TRBJ1-1 TRBD1
TGTGCCAGCAGCTTAACAGGGACAGGGGCTGAAGCTTTCTTT CASSLTGTGAEAFF TRBV7-3 NA TRBJ1-1 TRBD1
TGCGCCAGCAGCTCGGGACAGGGGCTAGTCTACGAGCAGTACTTC CASSSGQGLVYEQYF TRBV5-1 NA TRBJ2-7 TRBD1
TGTGCCAGCAGCTTGTGGGACTCAGAGACCCAGTACTTC CASSLWDSETQYF TRBV5-6 NA TRBJ2-5 NA
TGTGCCACCAGCAGAGATCGGAGACAGGGGCCCTCTGGGGCCAACGTCCTGACTTTC CATSRDRRQGPSGANVLTF TRBV15 NA TRBJ2-6 TRBD1
TGTGCCAGCAGTGACTTGGGCGAAGGGACCCAGTACTTC CASSDLGEGTQYF TRBV6-1 once TRBJ2-5 NA
TGTGCCAGCAGTCCATCAGGCTGGTTAGGGCAGTTCTTC CASSPSGWLGQFF TRBV2 NA TRBJ2-1 NA
TGTGCCAGCACCCGGGGAGACTATGGCTACACCTTC CASTRGDYGYTF TRBV9 once TRBJ1-2 NA
TGTGCCATTTCAAGCGGGATGACGAACACCGGGGAGCTGTTTTTT CAISSGMTNTGELFF TRBV10-3 NA TRBJ2-2 TRBD2
TGCGCCAGCAGCTTGGGGAAGACAGGGGGGAATGAAAAACTGTTTTTT CASSLGKTGGNEKLFF TRBV5-1 once TRBJ1-4 TRBD1
TGCAGTGCTAGTCTTACAGGGGGTGTGCAGCCCCAGCATTTT CSASLTGGVQPQHF TRBV20-1 NA TRBJ1-5 TRBD1
TGTGCCTGGAGCCCCGGGACAGCGCAACAAGAGACCCAGTACTTC CAWSPGTAQQETQYF TRBV30 NA TRBJ2-5 TRBD1